This T cell receptor beta chain was retrieved from a study of blood T cell repertoires in COVID-19. TCRdb keeps only in-frame clones here, not all; method: immunoSEQ multiplex PCR. In the table there are 150,000 to 200,000 clones, 80% to 90% of which are singletons. Sequenced material: peripheral blood. This clonotype was obtained from a woman over 75 with COVID-19, enrolled during active disease.

The CDR3 reads CAIRLVVAGVGREQFF. CDR3 DNA: TGCGCCATCCGGCTCGTGGTAGCGGGAGTCGGTAGGGAGCAGTTCTTC. The chain joins TRBV10-1 to TRBJ2-1; 9 bases fit TRBD2. The junction had 20 bases not matched to a gene; V was cut back by 10 bases and J by 10 bases. This CDR3 region has 16 residues. Germline V lookup: CDR1 WNHNN, CDR2 SYGVQD (reference sequence).